This TCR beta chain appears in the sequencing data of a study of blood T cells in healthy people across ages (dated by TCRdb to between 2015 and 2017). As for the study more broadly: In model experiments, roughly one uniquely barcoded TCR beta cDNA molecule per two T cells was captured by template switching. Four age groups were formed from the donors: young (average roughly 15 years), middle-aged (just under 40), aged (62) and long-lived (more than 75). Using the same blood draw, the study looked at two additional independent replicas of 1 million unique cDNA reads for two donors, one aged 18 to 30 and the other aged 80 or older. Donors of different ages were randomly distributed across sequencing lanes to avoid experimental bias. The study measured age-related changes in TCR beta repertoire diversity using deep sequencing normalized with unique cDNA molecular identifiers.

Comments on this clonotype: The clone's antigen remains unknown. No base-level quality is on record; no much larger clone is a single base apart.

Study-wide findings and limitations: Donor CMV infection status was unknown, potentially confounding age-related changes in expanded clonotypes. Observed TCR beta diversity per million T cells fell roughly linearly with age, and a significant reduction was already apparent by age about 38. Bulk unsorted PBMC profiling prevented conclusive comparison of naive and antigen-experienced compartments. Compared with the aged group, the long-lived group had more naive CD4+ T cells, fewer expanded clones and increased TCR diversity, a pattern suggesting age selection. A strong correlation was found between observed TCR beta diversity and the percentage of naive T cells measured by flow cytometry. Estimates of total diversity based on one million sequenced T cells were considered lower bounds and underestimates.

Receptor amplification or capture employed 5' RACE. A second PCR of roughly 7 to 12 cycles was performed with a sample-barcoded 5' primer and a J-beta primer mix. A template-switch 5' adaptor carrying 12 random nucleotides introduced a unique molecular identifier onto each TCR beta cDNA molecule. Each sample yielded at least 3 million CDR3-containing paired-end reads. All of the RNA was converted into first-strand cDNA using the Mint cDNA synthesis kit, with a TRBC-specific oligonucleotide serving as the primer. After uracil-DNA glycosylase treatment, a first 18-cycle PCR used universal primers M1SS and BC2_uni_R on all cDNA. For the original study's pipeline: For normalization, 1 million high-quality reads were randomly selected from each sample, with every read carrying a distinct molecular identifier. Instead of being binned into consensus sequences, reads that shared molecular identifiers were thrown out. MiTCR, run with a Q25 quality threshold and the strictest error-elimination algorithm, handled CDR3 identification, clonotype clustering and error correction. A nonparametric unseen species model with Euler transformation was used to estimate a lower bound on total TCR beta diversity. TCRdb reprocessing: public reads trimmed at Q25 with fastp, clones called with MiXCR, in-frame beta chains kept. Duplicate CDR3 protein sequences are folded into a single record with the most common DNA and genes. TCRdb's processing, not the authors' own work, is the source of the V and J calls. The sample table lists 1.8 million or so distinct CDR3 sequences, 39% of them with a count of one. The leading ten clones occupy 20% to 25% of the sample.

At the junction V is shortened by 6 bases and J by 0 bases, with 15 bases in between. Measured from the cysteine to the phenylalanine, the CDR3 is 16 residues long. Kept here is only the CDR3 DNA, which spans 48 bases and is read in frame from base 1. Systemically healthy Caucasian individuals from Russia, approximately 39 in total and aged about 6 to 95 years, were included as donors. Ten milliliters of peripheral blood were drawn from each donor into EDTA-treated Vacutainer tubes. Ficoll-Paque density-gradient centrifugation was used to isolate PBMCs, with at least 7 million obtained per sample. Trizol reagent was used to extract total RNA from PBMCs, with at least 5 micrograms per sample. For every donor, an aliquot of PBMCs went through flow cytometry to measure the percentages of naive CD45RAhigh/CD27high T cells.

The sample consisted of blood. The source is a human donor in good health. This chain is built from TRBV12-3 or TRBV12-4 and TRBJ1-5; a tentative D match to TRBD1 spans 6 bases. The DNA reads TGTGCCAGCAGAGCCTCCGGGACACTTAGCAATCAGCCCCAGCATTTT. It encodes CASRASGTLSNQPQHF.